These 18 T cell receptor beta chains originate from one sample sequenced in a study of cytomegalovirus exposure and HLA in healthy donors. Amplification used 60 Vbeta primers and 13 Jbeta primers. Some clones are missing from TCRdb's copy, which holds only in-frame ones; the method was immunoSEQ multiplex PCR. The repertoire holds 180,000 or so clones, roughly 74% seen once, with around 8.3% in the top ten. The sample taken for sequencing was PBMCs. The receptors were gathered from a woman in her thirties or forties in good health and CMV-seropositive.

The V call is TRBV9, the J call TRBJ2-2; TRBD1 matches at 7 bases. Trimming at V came to 3 bases and at J to 5 bases, leaving 10 bases not matched to a gene. The CDR3 covers 16 residues. CDR1 is SGDLS, CDR2 YYNGEE, per germline. The CDR3 sequence is CASSGTGAPVTGELFF. The CDR3 coding sequence is TGTGCCAGCAGCGGTACAGGGGCCCCGGTGACCGGGGAGCTGTTTTTT.

The CDR3 loop is CATRGGDTEAFF. The CDR3 DNA is TGTGCCACCCGGGGAGGGGACACTGAAGCTTTCTTT. The chain employs TRBV2 and TRBJ1-1, with a tentative D call TRBD1 (5 bases). V lost 10 bases and J lost 3, with 12 bases in between. Per germline, CDR1 SNHLY and CDR2 FYNNEI. The CDR3 spans 12 residues.

The rearrangement links TRBV11-3 to TRBJ2-3; D is unresolved. There are 13 residues in the CDR3. V lost 4 bases and J 0 bases, leaving 5 bases between the germline ends. CDR1 is SGHNT, CDR2 YENEEA, per germline. In DNA, the CDR3 is TGTGCCAGCAGCTCCTTTAGCACAGATACGCAGTATTTT. Its translation: CASSSFSTDTQYF.

V usage is TRBV27 and J usage is TRBJ1-4; TRBD1 is a possible D gene (5 bases). The CDR3 runs to 17 residues. Germline CDR1 MNHEY, CDR2 SMNVEV (reference sequence). V was clipped by 5 bases and J by 6 bases, with 22 bases between them. The CDR3 DNA sequence: TGTGCCAGCAGTGGTCTGGGGGGACCGGGGCCAGATGAAAAACTGTTTTTT. Its translation is CASSGLGGPGPDEKLFF.

The chain uses TRBV7-9 and TRBJ2-7, with TRBD1 matching over 7 bases. CDR1 SEHNR and CDR2 FQNEAQ come from the germline V gene (reference sequence). The CDR3 has 13 amino acids. Unmatched junction bases numbered 7, after V lost 4 bases and J lost 7 bases. CDR3 in DNA: TGTGCCAGCAGCTCCTCACAGGGGAGAGAGCAGTACTTC. Encoded protein: CASSSSQGREQYF.

The chain recombines TRBV7-2 with TRBJ1-2, with no clear D. Germline V CDR1 and CDR2: SGHTA, FQGNSA. Trimming pared 1 base from V and 4 bases from J, leaving 10 bases between. The CDR3 contains 14 residues. The chain's CDR3 is CASSLVHGSYGYTF. The CDR3 coding sequence is TGTGCCAGCAGCTTAGTCCACGGTTCCTATGGCTACACCTTC.

The count of this clone is one. V gene TRBV10-1 combines with J gene TRBJ2-2; tentative D call: TRBD1 (6 bases). The CDR3 runs 15 residues. CDR1 WNHNN and CDR2 SYGVQD come from the germline V gene (reference sequence). V was cut by 5 bases and J by 0 bases, with 10 bases left in between. Written as DNA, the CDR3 is TGCGCCAGCAGTCGGGACACCGCGAACACCGGGGAGCTGTTTTTT. Amino acids: CASSRDTANTGELFF.

The gene calls are TRBV4-1 and TRBJ2-7, with D perhaps matching TRBD1 (6 bases). Germline V gives CDR1 MGHRA, CDR2 YSYEKL. V lost 0 bases and J lost 6, with 15 bases in between. The length of the CDR3 is 15 residues. CDR3 sequence: CASSQDLGRGGEQYF. CDR3 nucleotides: TGCGCCAGCAGCCAAGATCTCGGCAGGGGCGGCGAGCAGTACTTC.

This sequence joins TRBV4-2 and TRBJ1-4; D not resolved. The V and J ends lost 5 bases and 8 bases respectively, with 12 bases between them. Germline V gives CDR1 LGHNA, CDR2 YNFKEQ. CDR3 length equals 13 residues. The CDR3 sequence is CASSGKGGEKLFF. The CDR3 DNA follows: TGTGCCAGCAGCGGTAAAGGAGGCGAAAAACTGTTTTTT.

This sequence joins TRBV6-1 and TRBJ1-2; no clear D. With 3 bases removed from V and 2 bases from J, the gap between germline ends came to 16 bases. The CDR3 runs to 16 residues. Germline lookup yields CDR1 MNHNS and CDR2 SASEGT. The CDR3 DNA follows: TGTGCCAGCAGTGATTTGGGTCTACCGGGGAACTATGGCTACACCTTC. This translates into CASSDLGLPGNYGYTF.

The chain combines TRBV2 with TRBJ2-2; D remains unclear. The CDR3 runs 12 residues. Trimming took 4 bases from V and 7 from J, leaving 7 bases between them. CDR1 SNHLY and CDR2 FYNNEI come from the germline V gene. The CDR3 region has the DNA TGTGCCAGCAGTGTAGAAAGCGGGGAGCTGTTTTTT. This encodes CASSVESGELFF.

V usage is TRBV2 and J usage is TRBJ2-3, with D tentatively TRBD2 (6 bases). The CDR3 contains 15 residues. Between the trimmed V and J ends, which lost 4 bases and 3 bases, there was a span of 14 bases. Germline CDR1 and CDR2: SNHLY and FYNNEI. The DNA for the CDR3 is TGTGCCAGCAGTGTTCTCAGGGCGGGAACAGATACGCAGTATTTT. Translation: CASSVLRAGTDTQYF.

This clone has just a few counts. V is TRBV2 and J is TRBJ2-1, with 11 positions matching TRBD2. Unmatched junction bases numbered 6, after V lost 6 bases and J lost 5 bases. The length of the CDR3 is 15 residues. CDR1 and CDR2 from the germline V gene are SNHLY and FYNNEI. CDR3 protein: CASRVAGGPHNEQFF. CDR3 nucleotides: TGTGCCAGCAGGGTAGCGGGAGGGCCCCACAATGAGCAGTTCTTC. The full variable domain, its missing parts supplied by reference TRBV2 and TRBJ2-1, is EPEVTQTPSHQVTQMGQEVILRCVPISNHLYFYWYRQILGQKVEFLVSFYNNEISEKSEIFDDQFSVERPDGSNFTLKIRSTKLEDSAMYFCASRVAGGPHNEQFFGPGTRLTVL.

The V and J genes are TRBV6-5 and TRBJ1-1, with a possible D match to TRBD1 (5 bases). Germline CDR1 MNHEY, CDR2 SVGAGI. Between the trimmed V and J ends, which lost 2 bases and 3 bases, there was a span of 13 bases. The CDR3 totals 15 residues. The CDR3 DNA is TGTGCCAGCAGTTACAGCAGGGTCGGGCACACTGAAGCTTTCTTT. Translated: CASSYSRVGHTEAFF.

This clone was seen only a few times. This rearrangement joins TRBV18 to TRBJ2-5; D not certain. The germline gives CDR1 KGHSH, CDR2 LQKENI. The CDR3 consists of 18 residues. V lost 2 bases to trimming and J lost 5 bases, with 24 bases between them. Written as DNA, the CDR3 is TGTGCCAGCTCACCATTCGATCTGCCGGGTTTGAGACGGGAGACCCAGTACTTC. It yields the protein CASSPFDLPGLRRETQYF.

CDR3 in amino acids: CASRGRNNYGYTF. As DNA, the CDR3 is TGTGCCAGCAGGGGGAGGAACAACTATGGCTACACCTTC. This chain links TRBV5-4 with TRBJ1-2; no clear D. The CDR3 has 13 amino acids. Germline V gives CDR1 SGHNT, CDR2 YYREEE (reference sequence). Trimming took 5 bases from V and 2 from J, leaving 10 bases between them. Looking up the rest from reference TRBV5-4 and TRBJ1-2 gives the full variable domain: ETGVTQSPTHLIKTRGQQVTLRCSSQSGHNTVSWYQQALGQGPQFIFQYYREEENGRGNFPPRFSGLQFPNYSSELNVNALELDDSALYLCASRGRNNYGYTFGSGTRLTVV.

The chain couples TRBV18 to TRBJ1-5, with D maybe TRBD1 (5 bases). Germline CDR1 KGHSH, CDR2 LQKENI. Trimming shortened V by 4 bases and J by 7 bases, and 14 bases separated the two germline ends. The CDR3 runs 14 residues. The DNA for the CDR3 is TGTGCCAGCTCACTTCAGGGTTGGGCACAGCCCCAGCATTTT. This gives the protein CASSLQGWAQPQHF.

The rearrangement links TRBV5-1 to TRBJ1-2; TRBD1 matches 8 bases. The V segment lost 4 bases and the J segment 6 bases; nucleotides outside the gene matches: 11. This CDR3 spans 15 amino acids. Germline lookup yields CDR1 SGHRS and CDR2 YFSETQ. CDR3 amino acids: CASSQDRAPKDGYTF. CDR3 sequence (DNA): TGCGCCAGCAGCCAGGACAGGGCCCCTAAGGATGGCTACACCTTC.